This record covers a single TCR beta chain. This entry belongs to a study of blood T cell repertoires in COVID-19. Study-wide context: COVID-19 samples collected from the United States, Italy and Spain covered acute and convalescent phases.

Original methodology: Nucleated cell counts were estimated from reference gene primer amplification. Assay used: immunoSEQ multiplex PCR; TCRdb lists only in-frame clones, some missing. V, J and clone size are those of that table, while D and trimming were read from the DNA. This table holds approximately 290,000 clones, roughly 90% found once. Trimming took off 8 bases at V and 0 bases at J, with 8 bases between the two ends. This CDR3 spans 13 amino acids. The germline CDR1 and CDR2 sequences are LNHDA and SQIVND (reference sequence). Sequenced material: peripheral blood. J is TRBJ1-5 and V is TRBV19, with no clear D. The sequence was collected from a man aged 25 to 40 with acute or convalescent COVID-19. CDR3 sequence reads: CASARDSNQPQHF. CDR3 DNA sequence: TGTGCCAGTGCCCGCGATAGCAATCAGCCCCAGCATTTT.